The 17 T cell receptor beta chains given below trace back to one sample, sequenced in a study of shared clonotypes between healthy human individuals. Clones were read by immunoSEQ multiplex PCR, and TCRdb kept only the in-frame ones, dropping some. The data show around 1.5 million clones, roughly 98% seen once. Material: naive CD4+ T cells sorted from blood. Subset described: CD45RA+ positively selected. Receptor source: a man aged 30 to 39 in good health.

This chain links TRBV6-1 with TRBJ2-7, with unresolved D. V lost 3 bases to trimming and J lost 1 base, with 7 bases between them. Germline lookup yields CDR1 MNHNS and CDR2 SASEGT. This CDR3 contains 13 residues. CDR3 DNA: TGTGCCAGCAGTGATAGGCAATCCTACGAGCAGTACTTC. Protein product: CASSDRQSYEQYF.

The rearrangement uses TRBV15 and TRBJ1-4; D possibly corresponds to TRBD1 (5 bases). Germline V gene data show CDR1 as LNHNV and CDR2 as YYDKDF (reference sequence). This CDR3 contains 13 residues. V was clipped by 4 bases and J by 7 bases, with 10 bases between them. The CDR3 protein is CATSKFTGEKLFF. The CDR3 nucleotides are TGTGCCACCAGCAAATTCACAGGTGAAAAACTGTTTTTT.

The chain combines TRBV7-9 with TRBJ1-1; D gene unclear. The germline V gene has CDR1 SEHNR and CDR2 FQNEAQ (reference sequence). This CDR3 has 12 amino acids. V was clipped by 5 bases and J by 1 base, with 5 bases between them. The CDR3 protein is CASSIPNTEAFF. The CDR3 coding sequence is TGTGCCAGCAGCATACCGAACACTGAAGCTTTCTTT. Using reference TRBV7-9 and TRBJ1-1 for the parts outside the CDR3, the full variable domain is DTGVSQNPRHKITKRGQNVTFRCDPISEHNRLYWYRQTLGQGPEFLTYFQNEAQLEKSRLLSDRFSAERPKGSFSTLEIQRTEQGDSAMYLCASSIPNTEAFFGQGTRLTVV.

The genes are TRBV29-1 and TRBJ2-3, with 8 bases that match TRBD1. The CDR3 is made up of 14 amino acids. The junction had 6 bases not matched to a gene; V was cut back by 7 bases and J by 0 bases. CDR1 SQVTM and CDR2 ANQGSEA come from the germline V gene. The CDR3 protein is CSGGTGPSTDTQYF. CDR3 nucleotide sequence: TGCAGCGGCGGGACAGGTCCAAGCACAGATACGCAGTATTTT.

J is TRBJ2-6 and V is TRBV18; TRBD2 is a possible D gene (6 bases). The germline V gene has CDR1 KGHSH and CDR2 LQKENI. The length of the CDR3 is 16 residues. The germline V and J ends were trimmed by 5 bases and 4 bases, with 15 bases remaining between them. The CDR3 loop reads CASSGPGGPGANVLTF. DNA for the CDR3: TGTGCCAGCTCAGGACCAGGAGGGCCCGGGGCCAACGTCCTGACTTTC.

This clone has only one observation. The chain recombines TRBV18 with TRBJ2-2; 9 bases map to TRBD1. CDR3 length: 16 amino acids. Germline-derived CDR1 and CDR2 are KGHSH and LQKENI. Germline trimming cut 2 bases from V and 6 bases from J; bases unmatched to any gene: 7. The CDR3 loop reads CASSPFRTGASGELFF. The CDR3 bases are TGTGCCAGCTCACCATTTCGGACAGGGGCGTCCGGGGAGCTGTTTTTT.

The chain is built from TRBV5-1 and TRBJ2-7; the D gene is possibly TRBD1 (5 bases). The CDR3 is 13 residues long. Germline V gives CDR1 SGHRS, CDR2 YFSETQ. The V and J ends lost 0 bases and 6 bases respectively, with 10 bases between them. This chain's CDR3 is CASSLGQWGEQYF. CDR3 in DNA: TGCGCCAGCAGCTTGGGACAGTGGGGCGAGCAGTACTTC.

This rearrangement joins TRBV7-9 to TRBJ1-3; D gene unclear. CDR1 SEHNR and CDR2 FQNEAQ come from the germline V gene (reference sequence). The CDR3 consists of 12 residues. V lost 1 base to trimming and J lost 11 bases, with 9 bases between them. DNA for the CDR3: TGTGCCAGCAGCTTAGTTTGGAGCGCCATATATTTT. The encoded protein is CASSLVWSAIYF.

This chain uses TRBV5-1 with TRBJ2-1; tentative D call: TRBD2 (5 bases). Between the trimmed V and J ends, which lost 3 bases and 8 bases, there was a span of 12 bases. This CDR3 spans 13 amino acids. CDR1 is SGHRS and CDR2 is YFSETQ in the germline V gene. The CDR3 DNA is TGCGCCAGCAGCTCGGCCCTCGGGGATGAGCAGTTCTTC. Translated: CASSSALGDEQFF.

This chain links TRBV11-2 with TRBJ1-5, with TRBD1 matching 8 bases. Germline V CDR1 and CDR2: SGHAT, FQNNGV. With 3 bases clipped from V and 7 bases from J, the junction kept 5 bases outside the gene matches. There are 14 residues in the CDR3. The CDR3 DNA reads as TGTGCCAGCAGCTTTCACAGGGGGAACCAGCCCCAGCATTTT. Translation: CASSFHRGNQPQHF.

The chain employs TRBV19 and TRBJ2-5; D uncertain. Trimming removed 11 bases at V and 4 bases at J, with 17 bases between. CDR3 size: 13 residues. The V gene's germline CDR1 is LNHDA and CDR2 SQIVND (reference sequence). In nucleotides, the CDR3 is TGTGCCTCTTCGCCTGGTTCCCGAGAGACCCAGTACTTC. Protein sequence: CASSPGSRETQYF.

The chain uses TRBV9 and TRBJ2-7; the match to TRBD2 covers 8 bases. CDR3 length: 15 amino acids. Germline lookup yields CDR1 SGDLS and CDR2 YYNGEE. The V gene end was trimmed by 3 bases and the J gene end by 2 bases; junction bases not matched to a gene: 7. The CDR3 DNA reads TGTGCCAGCAGCGCCAGCGGGAGAGGGGCCTACGAGCAGTACTTC. This codes for CASSASGRGAYEQYF.

This chain connects TRBV29-1 to TRBJ2-1, with D unclear. The CDR3 is 13 residues long. Germline V CDR1 and CDR2: SQVTM, ANQGSEA. Between the trimmed V and J ends, which lost 1 base and 6 bases, there was a span of 10 bases. This chain's CDR3 is CSVEGPLTNEQFF. CDR3 DNA sequence: TGCAGCGTTGAAGGACCTCTAACCAATGAGCAGTTCTTC.

The sample holds one count of this clone. The V gene is TRBV6-1, the J gene TRBJ2-7, with 7 nucleotides matching TRBD1. V shed 5 bases and J 1 base; nucleotides not matched to a gene: 5. CDR1 is MNHNS and CDR2 is SASEGT in the germline V gene. CDR3 size: 14 residues. The CDR3 is CASSLSQGSYEQYF. DNA for the CDR3: TGTGCCAGCAGTTTATCACAGGGGTCCTACGAGCAGTACTTC.

V is TRBV15 and J is TRBJ2-7; D not certain. CDR1 and CDR2 (germline): LNHNV, YYDKDF (reference sequence). This CDR3 has 15 residues. The germline V and J ends were trimmed by 0 bases and 2 bases, with 11 bases remaining between them. CDR3 coding DNA: TGTGCCACCAGCAGAGATCCGCAGGCGACCTACGAGCAGTACTTC. Its protein is CATSRDPQATYEQYF.

The V call is TRBV11-3, the J call TRBJ2-7, with TRBD1 identical over 10 bases. The CDR3 totals 12 residues. V trimming: 8 bases; J trimming: 2 bases; junction bases outside the gene matches: 0. Germline V gene data show CDR1 as SGHNT and CDR2 as YENEEA. The CDR3 DNA reads as TGTGCCAGCGGACAGGGGGCCTACGAGCAGTACTTC. Translation: CASGQGAYEQYF.

This chain links TRBV5-1 with TRBJ2-7; no definite D call. CDR3 length: 14 residues. Trimming took off 4 bases at V and 5 bases at J, with 16 bases between the two ends. CDR1 SGHRS and CDR2 YFSETQ come from the germline V gene. The CDR3 is CASSTGGWGHEQYF. The CDR3 DNA reads TGCGCCAGCAGCACCGGCGGCTGGGGTCACGAGCAGTACTTC.